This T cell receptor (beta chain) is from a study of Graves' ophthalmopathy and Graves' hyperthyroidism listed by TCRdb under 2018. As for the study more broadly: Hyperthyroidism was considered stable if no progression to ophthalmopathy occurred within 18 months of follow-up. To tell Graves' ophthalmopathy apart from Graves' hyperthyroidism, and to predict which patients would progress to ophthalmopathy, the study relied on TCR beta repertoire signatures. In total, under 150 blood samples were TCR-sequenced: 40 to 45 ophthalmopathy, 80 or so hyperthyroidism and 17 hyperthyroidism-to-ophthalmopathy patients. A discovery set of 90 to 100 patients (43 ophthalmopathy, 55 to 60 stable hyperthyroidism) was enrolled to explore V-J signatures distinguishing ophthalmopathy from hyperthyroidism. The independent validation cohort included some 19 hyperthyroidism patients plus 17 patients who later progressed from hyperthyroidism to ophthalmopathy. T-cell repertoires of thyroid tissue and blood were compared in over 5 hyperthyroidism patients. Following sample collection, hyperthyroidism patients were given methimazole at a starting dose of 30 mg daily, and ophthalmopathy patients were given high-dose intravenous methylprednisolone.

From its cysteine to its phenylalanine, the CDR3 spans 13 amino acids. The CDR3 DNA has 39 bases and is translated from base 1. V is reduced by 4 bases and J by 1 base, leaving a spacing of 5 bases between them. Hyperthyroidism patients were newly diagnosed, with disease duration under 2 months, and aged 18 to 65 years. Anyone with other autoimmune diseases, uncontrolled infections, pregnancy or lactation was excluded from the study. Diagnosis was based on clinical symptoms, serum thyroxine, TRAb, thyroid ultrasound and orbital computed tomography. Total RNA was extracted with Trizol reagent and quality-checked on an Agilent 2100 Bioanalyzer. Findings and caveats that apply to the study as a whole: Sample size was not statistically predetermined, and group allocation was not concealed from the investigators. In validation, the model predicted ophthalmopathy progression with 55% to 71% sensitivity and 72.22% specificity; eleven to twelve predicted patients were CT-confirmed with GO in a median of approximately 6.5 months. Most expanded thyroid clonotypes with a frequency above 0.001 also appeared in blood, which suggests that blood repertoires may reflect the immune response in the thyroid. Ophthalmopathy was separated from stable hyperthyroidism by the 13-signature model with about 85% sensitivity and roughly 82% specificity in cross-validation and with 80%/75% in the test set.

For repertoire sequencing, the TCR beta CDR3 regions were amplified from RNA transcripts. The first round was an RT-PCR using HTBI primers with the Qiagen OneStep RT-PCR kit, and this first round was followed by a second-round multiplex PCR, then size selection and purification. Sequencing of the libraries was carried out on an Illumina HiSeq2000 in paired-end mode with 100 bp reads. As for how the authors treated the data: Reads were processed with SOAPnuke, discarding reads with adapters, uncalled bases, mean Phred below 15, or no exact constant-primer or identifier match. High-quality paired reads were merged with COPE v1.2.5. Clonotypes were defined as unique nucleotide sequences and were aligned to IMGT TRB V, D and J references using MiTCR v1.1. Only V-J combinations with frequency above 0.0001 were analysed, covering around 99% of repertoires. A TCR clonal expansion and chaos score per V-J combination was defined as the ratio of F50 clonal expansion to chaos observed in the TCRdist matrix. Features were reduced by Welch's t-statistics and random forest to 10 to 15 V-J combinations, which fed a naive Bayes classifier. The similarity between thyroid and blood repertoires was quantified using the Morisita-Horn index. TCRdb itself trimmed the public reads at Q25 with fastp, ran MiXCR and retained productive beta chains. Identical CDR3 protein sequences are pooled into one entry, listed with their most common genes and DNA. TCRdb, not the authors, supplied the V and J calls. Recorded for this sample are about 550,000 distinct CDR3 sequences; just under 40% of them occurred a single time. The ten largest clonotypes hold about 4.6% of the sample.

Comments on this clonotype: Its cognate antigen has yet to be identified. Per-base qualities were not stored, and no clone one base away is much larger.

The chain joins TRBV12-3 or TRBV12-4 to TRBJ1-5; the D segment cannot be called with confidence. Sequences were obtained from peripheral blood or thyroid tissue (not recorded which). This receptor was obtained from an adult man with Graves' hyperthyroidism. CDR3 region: CASSWTSNQPQHF. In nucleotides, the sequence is TGTGCCAGCAGTTGGACCAGCAATCAGCCCCAGCATTTT.